This TCR beta chain was identified during a study of T cells after yellow fever vaccination (dated by TCRdb to between 2018 and 2020). For the wider study: The SMART-Seq v4 Ultra Low Input RNA kit was used to prepare libraries from fractions with low cell numbers. Bulk TCR alpha and beta repertoires were sequenced longitudinally to track T-cell clones before and after primary and booster YFV17D yellow fever vaccination. Two healthy male donors, one aged 18 to 30 and one aged 30 to 39 years, were included in the cohort. Bulk PBMC replicates and cell subsets were isolated from blood drawn at multiple timepoints before and after both primary and secondary immunization. The research as a whole found: Computational filtering was needed because FACS-sorted repertoires could contain abundant contaminating clonotypes from the bulk population. Most clones expanded after primary vaccination were re-detected after the booster (about 96% of CD4 and about nine tenths of CD8), suggesting broad memory maintenance. A small fraction of clonotypes showed up in both the CD4 and CD8 compartments, probably as a result of convergent recombination. Compared with the primary T-cell response, the secondary T-cell response was weaker but faster, peaking on day 5 rather than day 15. Because the study included only a couple of donors, the extent to which the findings can be generalized is limited.

The CDR3 measures 18 amino acids from cysteine to phenylalanine. Only the CDR3 DNA stays, 54 bases, in frame from base 1. The germline V gene gives CDR1 as MGHRA and CDR2 as YSYEKL. V is clipped by 0 bases and J by 0 bases, and the sequence between their germline boundaries is 15 bases long. Taken with the paper, the label for treatment or condition translates to: live attenuated yellow fever vaccine strain. At each blood-draw timepoint, two biological replicates of bulk PBMCs were obtained. PBMCs were isolated from peripheral blood using a standard Ficoll-Paque protocol. TriZol was used to extract RNA from bulk PBMCs, CD4 and CD8 fractions, and dextramer-positive and dextramer-negative fractions. TCR cDNA was made using 5'RACE template switching, a step that added a universal primer site and unique molecular identifiers. cDNA synthesis was primed from both the TCR alpha and TCR beta constant segments. Libraries were amplified in two PCR steps, with sample barcodes and sequencing adapters added in the second step. Sequencing of libraries was performed on Illumina HiSeq 2500 (2x100 bp) or NovaSeq (2x150 bp). As for how the authors treated the data: MIGEC was used to demultiplex reads and collapse the reads into UMI consensus sequences, and MiXCR was used for V(D)J alignment. Using edgeR on replicate PBMC samples, clonotypes were called vaccine-responding if FDR was below 0.01 and the log2 fold change was above 5 up to day 15. Each bulk clonotype was labeled CD4 or CD8 based on which sequenced repertoire, CD4 or CD8, contained the clonotype at higher abundance. TCRdb reworked the public reads: Q25 trimming with fastp, MiXCR clone assembly, productive beta chains retained. All rows with the same CDR3 protein become a single entry with the most common DNA and genes. V and J calls and clone size were set by TCRdb, not the authors. A total of 500,000 to 650,000 distinct CDR3 sequences appear in this sample, roughly 12% of them only once. The ten top clones hold 14% to 15% of the sample.

This clonotype was detected only a few times. What antigen it recognizes has not been identified. Per-base qualities were not stored, and no clone one base away is much larger. The material sequenced was PBMCs, taken on the day of the yellow fever booster vaccination. The chain links TRBV4-1 with TRBJ2-1, with a tentative D gene TRBD2 over 6 matching bases. This receptor was identified in a young man who received the YFV17D yellow fever vaccine. The DNA sequence reads TGCGCCAGCAGCCAAGATGCCCCGGCTAGCGCCTCCTACAATGAGCAGTTCTTC. It translates as CASSQDAPASASYNEQFF.